This entry describes one TCR beta chain. This CDR3 region has 18 residues. The germline gives CDR1 SGHRS, CDR2 YFSETQ. V was pared by 1 base and J by 1 base, with 7 bases of the junction left unmatched. The sample is drawn from a study of blood T cell repertoires in COVID-19. Turning to the study itself: Sites across the United States, Italy and Spain contributed samples from acute and convalescent COVID-19.

Source study methods: Scientists estimated how many nucleated cells there were by amplifying reference gene primers. The table came from immunoSEQ multiplex PCR; TCRdb's copy has only in-frame clones and leaves some out. V and J calls and clone size come straight from that table; D and trimming were deduced from the DNA. Among roughly 100,000 clones listed, 80% to 90% were seen once. The sequence derives from a human donor in a cohort sampled during active COVID-19. J is TRBJ2-4 and V is TRBV5-1, with TRBD2 matching 11 bases. Source material: peripheral blood. Here the CDR3 DNA reads TGCGCCAGCAGCTTGATAGCGGGGGGGCCTGTGGCCAAAAACATTCAGTACTTC. Amino acid sequence: CASSLIAGGPVAKNIQYF.